These 8 T cell receptor beta chains originate from one sample sequenced in a study of immune cell composition in non-small cell lung cancer. Repertoires were generated with immunoSEQ multiplex PCR, while TCRdb's copy carries only in-frame clones and drops some. Of about 2,500 clones listed, 80% to 90% are singletons. The sample was lung tumor tissue. These receptors were collected from a human donor with non-small cell lung cancer.

The rearrangement joins TRBV5-1 to TRBJ2-2; TRBD2 might be the D (5 bases). CDR1 and CDR2 from the germline V gene are SGHRS and YFSETQ. The ends were cut back, 3 bases at V and 2 bases at J, with 14 bases in the middle. CDR3 size: 16 residues. CDR3 coding DNA: TGCGCCAGCAGCTCCGGGAATCCCACCAACACCGGGGAGCTGTTTTTT. It translates to CASSSGNPTNTGELFF.

V and J are TRBV6-5 and TRBJ2-7, with 7 positions matching TRBD2. The CDR3 runs 13 residues. Germline V lookup: CDR1 MNHEY, CDR2 SVGAGI. The junction had 11 bases not matched to a gene; V was cut back by 10 bases and J by 5 bases. CDR3 region: CAIRGGSRHEQYF. The DNA of the CDR3 is TGTGCCATCCGTGGCGGGAGTCGGCACGAGCAGTACTTC.

The chain has TRBV9 and TRBJ2-3, with 12 bases that match TRBD2. V trimming: 3 bases; J trimming: 5 bases; junction bases outside the gene matches: 4. This CDR3 region has 15 residues. Per the germline V gene, CDR1 is SGDLS and CDR2 is YYNGEE. This chain's CDR3 is CASSAASGGVDTQYF. The CDR3 DNA is TGTGCCAGCAGCGCCGCTAGCGGGGGGGTAGATACGCAGTATTTT.

The chain carries TRBV9 and TRBJ2-1, with D tentatively TRBD1 (5 bases). The CDR3 length is 15 residues. V was pared by 1 base and J by 6 bases, with 14 bases between. The V gene's germline CDR1 is SGDLS and CDR2 YYNGEE. The CDR3 DNA sequence: TGTGCCAGCAGCGTACGGACGAGTGGGGCCAATGAGCAGTTCTTC. Translation gives CASSVRTSGANEQFF.

A few counts support this clone. Here the CDR3 DNA reads TGTGCCTGGAAGCCCCTTCGATTCAGGGAGCAGTACTTC. Encoded protein: CAWKPLRFREQYF. The chain combines TRBV30 with TRBJ2-7; D is undetermined. Germline values: CDR1 GTSNPN, CDR2 SVGIG (reference sequence). CDR3 size: 13 residues. The germline V and J ends were trimmed by 4 bases and 7 bases, with 17 bases remaining between them.

The CDR3 reads CASSGGGTLQETQYF. In DNA, the CDR3 is TGTGCCAGTAGTGGGGGAGGGACGCTCCAAGAGACCCAGTACTTC. This chain joins TRBV19 and TRBJ2-5, with 7 bases aligning to TRBD2. The CDR3 is 15 residues long. From germline, CDR1 is LNHDA and CDR2 SQIVND (reference sequence). The V and J ends lost 5 bases and 1 base, in that order; junction bases with no gene match: 7.

V usage is TRBV7-8 and J usage is TRBJ2-5; perhaps TRBD1 as D (5 bases). The V gene's germline CDR1 is SGHVS and CDR2 FQNEAQ. The CDR3 consists of 15 residues. The germline V and J ends were trimmed by 4 bases and 1 base, with 13 bases remaining between them. CDR3 sequence (DNA): TGTGCCAGCAGCTCCGCAAGGGGATTCCAAGAGACCCAGTACTTC. Its translation is CASSSARGFQETQYF.

J is TRBJ2-2 and V is TRBV28; TRBD2 matches at 7 bases. Germline V gene sequence: CDR1 MDHEN, CDR2 SYDVKM. This CDR3 spans 14 amino acids. V shed 2 bases, J shed 5 bases, and the junction held 2 bases outside the gene matches. CDR3 loop: CASSLRGVTGELFF. The CDR3 DNA is TGTGCCAGCAGTTTACGGGGGGTGACCGGGGAGCTGTTTTTT.